This T cell receptor beta chain is drawn from a study of shared clonotypes between healthy human individuals. Study context: Plates per donor: three CD4 naive, three CD4 memory, two CD8 naive, one CD8 memory.

Profiled with immunoSEQ multiplex PCR; TCRdb holds only in-frame clones, not every one. Here the sample spans approximately 2,300,000 clones, 85% to 95% being singletons. As regards this clone: Antigen: not known.

The CDR3 is made up of 14 amino acids. Germline V gene lookup returns CDR1 SGHNT and CDR2 YYREEE (reference sequence). V dropped 4 bases and J dropped 3 bases, with 13 bases sitting between them. Study-level findings and limits: The study found about 5% of naive CD4 clonotypes shared across a few donors.

The sequencing input was naive CD4+ T cells from PBMCs. Documented subset: CD45RA+ positively selected. This chain connects TRBV5-4 to TRBJ2-5; a weak D match, TRBD1 (6 bases). The receptor was isolated from a man in his late teens or twenties in good health. Some clones in this sample may be carry-over from other donors' samples. Here the CDR3 reads CASSAPQGKETQYF. The CDR3 bases are TGTGCCAGCAGCGCCCCACAGGGTAAAGAGACCCAGTACTTC.